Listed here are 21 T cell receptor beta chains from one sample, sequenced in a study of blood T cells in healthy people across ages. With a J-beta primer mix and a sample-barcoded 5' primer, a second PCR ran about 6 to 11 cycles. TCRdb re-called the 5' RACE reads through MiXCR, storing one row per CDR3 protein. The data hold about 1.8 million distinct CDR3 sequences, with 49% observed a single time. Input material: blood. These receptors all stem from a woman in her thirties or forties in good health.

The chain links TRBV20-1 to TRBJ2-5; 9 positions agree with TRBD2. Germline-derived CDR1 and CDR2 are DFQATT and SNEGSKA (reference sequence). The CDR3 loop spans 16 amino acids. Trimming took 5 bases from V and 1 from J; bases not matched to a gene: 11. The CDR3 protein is CSAGQTSGRLQETQYF. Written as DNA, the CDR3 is TGCAGTGCTGGTCAGACTAGCGGCCGGCTCCAAGAGACCCAGTACTTC.

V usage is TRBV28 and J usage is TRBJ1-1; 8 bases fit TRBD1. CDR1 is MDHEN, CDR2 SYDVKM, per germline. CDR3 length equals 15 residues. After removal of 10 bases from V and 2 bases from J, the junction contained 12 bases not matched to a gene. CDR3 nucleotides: TGTGCCACCTCCGGACAGGGACACTTTAACACTGAAGCTTTCTTT. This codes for CATSGQGHFNTEAFF. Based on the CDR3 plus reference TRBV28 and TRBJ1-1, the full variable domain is DVKVTQSSRYLVKRTGEKVFLECVQDMDHENMFWYRQDPGLGLRLIYFSYDVKMKEKGDIPEGYSVSREKKERFSLILESASTNQTSMYLCATSGQGHFNTEAFFGQGTRLTVV.

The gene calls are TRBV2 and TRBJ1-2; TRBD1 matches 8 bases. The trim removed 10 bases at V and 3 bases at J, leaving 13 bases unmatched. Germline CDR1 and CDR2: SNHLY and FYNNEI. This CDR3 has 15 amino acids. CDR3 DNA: TGTGCCACCGGGACAGGAGGGAATCCTTACTATGGCTACACCTTC. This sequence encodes CATGTGGNPYYGYTF. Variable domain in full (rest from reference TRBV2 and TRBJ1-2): EPEVTQTPSHQVTQMGQEVILRCVPISNHLYFYWYRQILGQKVEFLVSFYNNEISEKSEIFDDQFSVERPDGSNFTLKIRSTKLEDSAMYFCATGTGGNPYYGYTFGSGTRLTVV.

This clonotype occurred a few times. This chain's CDR3 is CASSYRGRSPLHF. The CDR3 region has the DNA TGTGCCAGCAGTTACAGGGGGCGTTCACCCCTCCACTTT. The chain has TRBV6-5 and TRBJ1-6; TRBD1 matches at 7 bases. The CDR3 consists of 13 residues. Trimming at V came to 2 bases and at J to 9 bases, leaving 1 base not matched to a gene. In germline, CDR1 is MNHEY, CDR2 SVGAGI.

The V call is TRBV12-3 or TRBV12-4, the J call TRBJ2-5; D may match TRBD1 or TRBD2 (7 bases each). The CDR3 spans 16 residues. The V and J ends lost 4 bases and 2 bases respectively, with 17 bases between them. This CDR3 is CASSWGGQMVQETQYF. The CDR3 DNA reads TGTGCCAGCAGTTGGGGGGGACAGATGGTACAAGAGACCCAGTACTTC.

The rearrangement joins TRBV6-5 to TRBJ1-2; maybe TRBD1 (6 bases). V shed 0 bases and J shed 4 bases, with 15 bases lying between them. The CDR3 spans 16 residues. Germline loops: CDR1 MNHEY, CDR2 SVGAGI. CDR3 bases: TGTGCCAGCAGTTACTCAGGCTACAGGGTTGGCTATGGCTACACCTTC. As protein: CASSYSGYRVGYGYTF.

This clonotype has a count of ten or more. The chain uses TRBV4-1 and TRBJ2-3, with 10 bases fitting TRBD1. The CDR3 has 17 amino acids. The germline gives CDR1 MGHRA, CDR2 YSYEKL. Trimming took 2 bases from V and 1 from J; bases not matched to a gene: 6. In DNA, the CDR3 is TGCGCCAGCAGCCAACTAGCCGGGACAGGGGGCACAGATACGCAGTATTTT. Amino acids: CASSQLAGTGGTDTQYF.

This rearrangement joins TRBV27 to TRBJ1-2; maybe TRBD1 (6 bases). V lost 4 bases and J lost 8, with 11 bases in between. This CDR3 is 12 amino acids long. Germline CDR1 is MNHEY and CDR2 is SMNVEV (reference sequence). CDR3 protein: CASSSGVKGYTF. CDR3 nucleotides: TGTGCCAGCAGTTCAGGGGTAAAGGGCTACACCTTC.

CDR3 sequence reads: CASSLGRGQDTQYF. The DNA of the CDR3 is TGTGCCAGCAGCTTAGGAAGGGGGCAAGATACGCAGTATTTT. V is TRBV7-9 and J is TRBJ2-3; TRBD1 matches 7 bases. The CDR3 length is 14 residues. CDR1 SEHNR and CDR2 FQNEAQ come from the germline V gene (reference sequence). V gave up 1 base and J gave up 5 bases; unmatched junction bases: 3.

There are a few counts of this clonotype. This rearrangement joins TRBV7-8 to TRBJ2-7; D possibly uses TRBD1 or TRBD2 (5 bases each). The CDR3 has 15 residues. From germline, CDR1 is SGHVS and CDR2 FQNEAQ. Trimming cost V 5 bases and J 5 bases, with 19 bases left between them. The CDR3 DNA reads TGTGCCAGCAGCCAGGGACGGTTCCCGGACCACGAGCAGTACTTC. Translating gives CASSQGRFPDHEQYF.

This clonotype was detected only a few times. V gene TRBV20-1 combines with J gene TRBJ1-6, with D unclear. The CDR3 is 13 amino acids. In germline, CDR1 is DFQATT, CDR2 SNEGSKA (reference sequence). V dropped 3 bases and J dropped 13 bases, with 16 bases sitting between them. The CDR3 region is CSAREGGTIPLHF. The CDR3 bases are TGCAGTGCTAGGGAGGGTGGCACCATCCCCCTCCACTTT.

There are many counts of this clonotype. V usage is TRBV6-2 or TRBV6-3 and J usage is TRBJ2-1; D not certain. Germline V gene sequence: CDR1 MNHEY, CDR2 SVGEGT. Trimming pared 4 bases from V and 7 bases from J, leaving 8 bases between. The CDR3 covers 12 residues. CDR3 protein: CASSSTGNEQFF. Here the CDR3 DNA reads TGTGCCAGCAGTTCCACCGGAAATGAGCAGTTCTTC.

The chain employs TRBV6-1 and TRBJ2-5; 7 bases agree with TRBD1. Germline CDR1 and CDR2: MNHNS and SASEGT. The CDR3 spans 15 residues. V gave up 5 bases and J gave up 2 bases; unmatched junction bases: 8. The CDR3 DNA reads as TGTGCCAGCAGTCGTAATCCGGGACAGCAAGAGACCCAGTACTTC. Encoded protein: CASSRNPGQQETQYF.

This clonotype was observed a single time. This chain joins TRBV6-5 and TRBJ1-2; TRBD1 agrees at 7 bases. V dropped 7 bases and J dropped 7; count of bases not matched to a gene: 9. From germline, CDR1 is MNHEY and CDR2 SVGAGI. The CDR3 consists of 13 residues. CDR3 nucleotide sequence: TGTGCCAGCACCGACCAGGGGGTAGGTGGCTACACCTTC. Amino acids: CASTDQGVGGYTF.

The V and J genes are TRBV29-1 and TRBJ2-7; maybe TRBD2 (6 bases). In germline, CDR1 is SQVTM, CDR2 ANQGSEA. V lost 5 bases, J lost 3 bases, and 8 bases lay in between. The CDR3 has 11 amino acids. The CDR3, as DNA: TGCAGCGTTTCTAGCGACTACGAGCAGTACTTC. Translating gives CSVSSDYEQYF.

In DNA, the CDR3 is TGTGCCAGCAGCCCAAGCCTCGGATCCCGCACAGATACGCAGTATTTT. It is translated as CASSPSLGSRTDTQYF. The chain is built from TRBV9 and TRBJ2-3; D gene ambiguous. The germline V and J ends were trimmed by 4 bases and 1 base, with 16 bases remaining between them. In germline, CDR1 is SGDLS, CDR2 YYNGEE. The CDR3 spans 16 residues.

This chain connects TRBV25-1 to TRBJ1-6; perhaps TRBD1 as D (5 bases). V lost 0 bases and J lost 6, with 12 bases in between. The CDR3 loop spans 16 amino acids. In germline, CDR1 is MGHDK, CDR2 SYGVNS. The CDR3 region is CASSEYTGYLNSPLHF. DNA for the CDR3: TGTGCCAGCAGTGAATACACAGGTTACCTTAATTCACCCCTCCACTTT.

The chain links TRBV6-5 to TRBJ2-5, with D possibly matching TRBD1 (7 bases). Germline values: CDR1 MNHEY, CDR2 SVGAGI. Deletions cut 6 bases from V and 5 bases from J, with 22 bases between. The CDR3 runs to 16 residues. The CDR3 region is CASRYRTGQGGETQYF. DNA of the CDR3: TGTGCCAGCAGATACCGGACAGGACAAGGAGGGGAGACCCAGTACTTC.

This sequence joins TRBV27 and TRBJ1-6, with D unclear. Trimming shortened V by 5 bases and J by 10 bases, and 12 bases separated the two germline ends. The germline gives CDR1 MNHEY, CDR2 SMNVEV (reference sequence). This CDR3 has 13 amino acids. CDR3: CASSTDSGSPLHF. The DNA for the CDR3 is TGTGCCAGCAGTACTGATTCGGGGTCACCCCTCCACTTT.

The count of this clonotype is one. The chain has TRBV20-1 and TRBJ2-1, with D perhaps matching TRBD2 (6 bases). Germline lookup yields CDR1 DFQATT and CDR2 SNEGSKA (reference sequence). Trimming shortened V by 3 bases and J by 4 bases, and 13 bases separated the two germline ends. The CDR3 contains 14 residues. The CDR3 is CSASSGTGYNEQFF. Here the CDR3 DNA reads TGCAGTGCTAGTTCCGGGACTGGATACAATGAGCAGTTCTTC.

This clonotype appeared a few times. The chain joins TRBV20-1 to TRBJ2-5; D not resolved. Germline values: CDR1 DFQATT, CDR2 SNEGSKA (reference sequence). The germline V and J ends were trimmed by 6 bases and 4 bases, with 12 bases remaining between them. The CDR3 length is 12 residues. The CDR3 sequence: CSAQKMGETQYF. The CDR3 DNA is TGCAGTGCCCAAAAAATGGGAGAGACCCAGTACTTC.